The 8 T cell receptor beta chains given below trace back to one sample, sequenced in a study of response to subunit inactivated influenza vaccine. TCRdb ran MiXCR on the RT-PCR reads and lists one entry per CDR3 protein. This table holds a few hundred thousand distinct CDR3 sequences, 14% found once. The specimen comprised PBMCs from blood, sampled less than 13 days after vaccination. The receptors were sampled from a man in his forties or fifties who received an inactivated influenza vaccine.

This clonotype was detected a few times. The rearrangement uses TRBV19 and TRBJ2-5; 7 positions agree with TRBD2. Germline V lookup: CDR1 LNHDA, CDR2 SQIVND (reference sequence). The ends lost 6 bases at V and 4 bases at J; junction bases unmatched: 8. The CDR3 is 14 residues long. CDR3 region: CASRLAANLETQYF. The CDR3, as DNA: TGTGCCAGTAGGCTAGCGGCAAACCTAGAGACCCAGTACTTC.

The CDR3 DNA is TGCGCCAGCAGCCACGGACGGAGTTTCTCCTACGAGCAGTACTTC. This gives the protein CASSHGRSFSYEQYF. The chain carries TRBV4-3 and TRBJ2-7, with D unresolved. V was cut by 3 bases and J by 0 bases, with 12 bases left in between. Germline values: CDR1 LGHNA, CDR2 YSLEER. The CDR3 contains 15 residues.

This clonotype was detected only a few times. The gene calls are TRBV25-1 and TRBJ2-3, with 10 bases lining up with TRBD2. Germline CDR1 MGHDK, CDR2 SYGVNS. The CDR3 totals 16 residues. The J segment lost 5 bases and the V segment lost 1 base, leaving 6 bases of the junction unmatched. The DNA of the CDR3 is TGTGCCAGCAGTGAATGGGCTAGCGGGAGAGGAGATACGCAGTATTTT. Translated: CASSEWASGRGDTQYF. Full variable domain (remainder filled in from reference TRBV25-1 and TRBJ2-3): EADIYQTPRYLVIGTGKKITLECSQTMGHDKMYWYQQDPGMELHLIHYSYGVNSTEKGDLSSESTVSRIRTEHFPLTLESARPSHTSQYLCASSEWASGRGDTQYFGPGTRLTVL.

CDR3 residues: CASSLGQAYNEQFF. CDR3 DNA sequence: TGTGCCAGCAGCTTGGGACAAGCCTACAATGAGCAGTTCTTC. The chain couples TRBV11-3 to TRBJ2-1; possible D gene TRBD1, 6 bases. Germline CDR1 and CDR2: SGHNT and YENEEA. This CDR3 contains 14 residues. Trimming removed 3 bases from V and 2 bases from J, with 8 bases in between.

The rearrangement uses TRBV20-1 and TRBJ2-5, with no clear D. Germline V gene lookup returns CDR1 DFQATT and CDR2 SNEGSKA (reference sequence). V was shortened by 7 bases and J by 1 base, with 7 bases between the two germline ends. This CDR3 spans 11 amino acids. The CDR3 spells CSGSPQETQYF. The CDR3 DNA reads TGCAGTGGATCCCCCCAAGAGACCCAGTACTTC.

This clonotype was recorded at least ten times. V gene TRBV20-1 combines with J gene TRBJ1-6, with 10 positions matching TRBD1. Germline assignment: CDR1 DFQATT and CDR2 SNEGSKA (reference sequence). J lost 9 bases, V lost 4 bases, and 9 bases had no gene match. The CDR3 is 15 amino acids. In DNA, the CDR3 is TGCAGTGCTATACTCGGGACAGGGGTTTTTTCACCCCTCCACTTT. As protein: CSAILGTGVFSPLHF.

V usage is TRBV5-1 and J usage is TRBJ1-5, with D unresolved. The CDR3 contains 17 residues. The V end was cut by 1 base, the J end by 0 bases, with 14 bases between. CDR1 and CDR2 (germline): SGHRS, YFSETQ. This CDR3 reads CASSLLGGQSSNQPQHF. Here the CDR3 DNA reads TGCGCCAGCAGCTTGTTAGGAGGGCAAAGTAGCAATCAGCCCCAGCATTTT. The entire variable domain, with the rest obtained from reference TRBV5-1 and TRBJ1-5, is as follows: KAGVTQTPRYLIKTRGQQVTLSCSPISGHRSVSWYQQTPGQGLQFLFEYFSETQRNKGNFPGRFSGRQFSNSRSEMNVSTLELGDSALYLCASSLLGGQSSNQPQHFGDGTRLSIL.

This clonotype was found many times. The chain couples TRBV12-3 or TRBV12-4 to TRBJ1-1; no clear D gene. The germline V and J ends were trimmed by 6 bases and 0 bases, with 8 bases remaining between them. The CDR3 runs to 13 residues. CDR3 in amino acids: CASSLPLNTEAFF. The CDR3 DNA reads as TGTGCCAGCAGCCTCCCCCTGAACACTGAAGCTTTCTTT.